The 10 T cell receptor beta chains below come from one sample, sequenced in a study of cytomegalovirus exposure and HLA in healthy donors. The PCR used 60 Vbeta and 13 Jbeta primers. Sequenced by immunoSEQ multiplex PCR; TCRdb stores in-frame clones only, minus some. Among nearly 300,000 clones listed, 75% to 90% were seen once. The sample taken for sequencing was PBMCs. The origin of the receptors is a man aged 35-49 years in good health and CMV-seropositive.

The rearrangement uses TRBV13 and TRBJ2-2, with D uncertain. V lost 4 bases and J lost 3, with 3 bases in between. This CDR3 region has 12 residues. Looked up from germline, CDR1 is PRHDT and CDR2 is FYEKMQ (reference sequence). The CDR3, as DNA: TGTGCCAGCAGCTCCTACACCGGGGAGCTGTTTTTT. Its translation is CASSSYTGELFF.

V gene TRBV29-1 combines with J gene TRBJ2-1; 11 nucleotides align to TRBD2. The germline V gene has CDR1 SQVTM and CDR2 ANQGSEA. The J segment lost 7 bases and the V segment lost 6 bases, leaving 11 bases of the junction unmatched. The CDR3 is 15 amino acids. The CDR3 DNA follows: TGCAGCGTAAAACCTATAGCGGGAGGGCGGAATGAGCAGTTCTTC. Its translation: CSVKPIAGGRNEQFF.

This chain links TRBV19 with TRBJ2-5, with 8 bases aligning to TRBD2. The germline V gene encodes CDR1 LNHDA and CDR2 SQIVND (reference sequence). With V trimmed by 5 bases and J by 4 bases, 6 bases remained unmatched. The CDR3 length is 14 residues. In DNA form, the CDR3 reads TGTGCCAGTAGTTTACTAGCGGCCCCAGAGACCCAGTACTTC. It is translated as CASSLLAAPETQYF.

The chain links TRBV2 to TRBJ1-4; 7 bases line up with TRBD1. This CDR3 comprises 16 residues. The germline CDR1 and CDR2 sequences are SNHLY and FYNNEI. The V segment lost 4 bases and the J segment 8 bases; nucleotides outside the gene matches: 13. This CDR3 is CASSVSRDSAREKLFF. The CDR3 DNA is TGTGCCAGCAGTGTATCCCGGGACAGTGCTAGGGAAAAACTGTTTTTT.

The chain uses TRBV18 and TRBJ1-4; 7 bases line up with TRBD1. CDR1 is KGHSH, CDR2 LQKENI, per germline. This CDR3 comprises 13 residues. The V segment lost 5 bases and the J segment 8 bases; nucleotides outside the gene matches: 5. DNA for the CDR3: TGTGCCAGCTCAAGGACAGGTGGCGAAAAACTGTTTTTT. Protein sequence: CASSRTGGEKLFF. The full variable domain, its missing parts supplied by reference TRBV18 and TRBJ1-4, is NAGVMQNPRHLVRRRGQEARLRCSPMKGHSHVYWYRQLPEEGLKFMVYLQKENIIDESGMPKERFSAEFPKEGPSILRIQQVVRGDSAAYFCASSRTGGEKLFFGSGTQLSVL.

V is TRBV19 and J is TRBJ1-2; D may be TRBD1 (5 bases). V was trimmed by 1 base and J by 5 bases, leaving 14 bases between them. This CDR3 has 15 residues. Germline V gene sequence: CDR1 LNHDA, CDR2 SQIVND (reference sequence). The chain's CDR3 is CASSIGDSSFYGYTF. The CDR3 DNA reads TGTGCCAGTAGTATAGGAGACAGTTCCTTTTATGGCTACACCTTC.

The chain links TRBV12-5 to TRBJ1-2, with a weak D call TRBD1 (5 bases). The CDR3 has 13 amino acids. Trimming took off 2 bases at V and 6 bases at J, with 10 bases between the two ends. Germline CDR1 LGHNT, CDR2 FRNRAP. DNA for the CDR3: TGTGCTAGTGGTTTGAACCGGGGGAATGGCTACACCTTC. Protein sequence: CASGLNRGNGYTF.

The chain links TRBV4-1 to TRBJ1-1; D not resolved. Germline V CDR1 and CDR2: MGHRA, YSYEKL. Trimming cost V 1 base and J 6 bases, with 15 bases left between them. The CDR3 spans 15 residues. CDR3 coding DNA: TGCGCCAGCAGCCAAGGCGGTCCGGGGTATGCTGAAGCTTTCTTT. Translated: CASSQGGPGYAEAFF.

This clone was seen only once. The J gene is TRBJ2-7, the V gene TRBV29-1; D might be TRBD2 (7 bases). The V end was cut by 4 bases, the J end by 4 bases, with 11 bases between. This CDR3 has 12 residues. Germline V lookup: CDR1 SQVTM, CDR2 ANQGSEA. In DNA, the CDR3 is TGCAGCGTTGTACAGGGAGGGTACGAGCAGTACTTC. This encodes CSVVQGGYEQYF.

This clone was detected once. This chain connects TRBV30 to TRBJ2-5, with TRBD2 identical over 10 bases. Per the germline V gene, CDR1 is GTSNPN and CDR2 is SVGIG (reference sequence). V shed 0 bases, J shed 1 base, and the junction held 2 bases outside the gene matches. The CDR3 is 15 amino acids. CDR3 in amino acids: CAWSVLAGVQETQYF. The CDR3 DNA sequence: TGTGCCTGGAGTGTCCTAGCGGGGGTCCAAGAGACCCAGTACTTC. Looking up the rest from reference TRBV30 and TRBJ2-5 gives the full variable domain: SQTIHQWPATLVQPVGSPLSLECTVEGTSNPNLYWYRQAAGRGLQLLFYSVGIGQISSEVPQNLSASRPQDRQFILSSKKLLLSDSGFYLCAWSVLAGVQETQYFGPGTRLLVL.